This TCR beta chain was identified in a study of shared clonotypes between healthy human individuals. The donors, healthy adults who were HIV-negative, had experienced no recent acute infections or vaccinations. Only in-frame clones appear in the TCRdb table, and some are missing; sequencing was by immunoSEQ multiplex PCR. The sample lists around 510,000 clones, around 77% occurring once. CDR1 MNHEY and CDR2 SVGAGI come from the germline V gene. The CDR3 length is 14 residues. V lost 2 bases to trimming and J lost 4 bases, with 10 bases between them. This chain connects TRBV6-5 to TRBJ2-3; D possibly corresponds to TRBD2 (6 bases). Sequenced input: PBMCs. This receptor was identified in a woman aged 40 to 50 in good health. Some clones in this sample may be carry-over from other donors' samples. CDR3 sequence (DNA): TGTGCCAGCAGTTACGGAGGGAGCGCAGATACGCAGTATTTT. It yields the protein CASSYGGSADTQYF.